This T cell receptor beta chain derives from a study of blood T cells in healthy people across ages. The study, taken as a whole, reports: Older individuals had lower TCR beta diversity per million T cells (the decline was roughly linear). Long-lived donors carried more naive CD4+ cells and greater diversity than aged donors. Strong correlation was found linking TCR beta diversity to naive T cell percentage.

The CDR3 consists of 12 residues. V lost 7 bases, J lost 6 bases, and 16 bases lay in between. CDR1 and CDR2 from the germline V gene are DFQATT and SNEGSKA (reference sequence). Points on this clonotype: Antigen specificity is unknown.

Each donor supplied roughly 10 milliliters of peripheral blood. A J-beta primer mix and a sample-barcoded 5' primer were used in a second PCR of about 7 to 12 cycles. From the 5' RACE reads, TCRdb called clonotypes with MiXCR, one entry per CDR3 protein. The sample holds 1.5 million to 2 million distinct CDR3 sequences, 28% seen once. The specimen was blood. The J gene is TRBJ2-7, the V gene TRBV20-1; the D gene could be TRBD1 or TRBD2 (6 bases each). The receptor was isolated from a woman aged 30 to 39 in good health. This CDR3 is CSVRPGAGEQYF. The CDR3 DNA reads as TGCAGTGTCAGGCCGGGGGCCGGCGAGCAGTACTTC.